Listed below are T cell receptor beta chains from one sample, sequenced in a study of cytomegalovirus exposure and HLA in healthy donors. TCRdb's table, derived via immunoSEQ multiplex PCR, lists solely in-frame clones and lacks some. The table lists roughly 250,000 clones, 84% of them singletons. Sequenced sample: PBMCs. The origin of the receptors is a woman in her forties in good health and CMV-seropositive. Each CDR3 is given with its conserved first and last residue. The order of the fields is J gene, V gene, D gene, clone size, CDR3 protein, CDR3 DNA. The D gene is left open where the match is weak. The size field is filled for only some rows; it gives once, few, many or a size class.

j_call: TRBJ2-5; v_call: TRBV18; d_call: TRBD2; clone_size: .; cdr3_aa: CASSPLAGGQETQYF; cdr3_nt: TGTGCCAGCTCACCCCTAGCGGGAGGGCAAGAGACCCAGTACTTC
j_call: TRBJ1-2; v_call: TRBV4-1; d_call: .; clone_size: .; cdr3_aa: CASSQLTTDAYYGYTF; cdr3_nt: TGCGCCAGCAGCCAACTTACGACAGACGCTTACTATGGCTACACCTTC
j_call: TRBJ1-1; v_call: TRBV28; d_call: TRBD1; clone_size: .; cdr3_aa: CASSSQGEPNTEAFF; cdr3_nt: TGTGCCAGCAGTTCCCAGGGGGAGCCGAACACTGAAGCTTTCTTT
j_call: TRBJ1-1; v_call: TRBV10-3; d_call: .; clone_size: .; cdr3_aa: CAISNSGNTNTEAFF; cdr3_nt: TGTGCCATCAGTAATTCCGGGAACACGAACACTGAAGCTTTCTTT
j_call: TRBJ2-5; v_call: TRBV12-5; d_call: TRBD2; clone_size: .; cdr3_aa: CASGLIAGETQYF; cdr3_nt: TGTGCTAGTGGTTTGATAGCGGGAGAGACCCAGTACTTC
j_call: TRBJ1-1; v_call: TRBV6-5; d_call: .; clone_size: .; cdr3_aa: CASSLQAGSTEAFF; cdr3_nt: TGTGCCAGCAGCCTCCAGGCCGGGAGCACTGAAGCTTTCTTT
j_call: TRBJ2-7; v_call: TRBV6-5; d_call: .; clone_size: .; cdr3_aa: CASSQGYDEQYF; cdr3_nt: TGTGCCAGCAGTCAGGGCTACGACGAGCAGTACTTC
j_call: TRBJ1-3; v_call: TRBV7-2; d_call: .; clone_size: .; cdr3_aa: CASSRVGGISGNTIYF; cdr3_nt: TGTGCCAGCAGCCGTGTGGGGGGAATCTCTGGAAACACCATATATTTT
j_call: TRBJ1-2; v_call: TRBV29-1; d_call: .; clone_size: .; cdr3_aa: CSVADSSNYGYTF; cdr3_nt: TGCAGCGTTGCGGATAGCTCCAACTATGGCTACACCTTC
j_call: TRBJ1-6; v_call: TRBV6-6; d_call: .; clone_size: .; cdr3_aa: CASRPGQSYNSPLHF; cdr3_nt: TGTGCCAGCAGACCCGGACAGTCCTATAATTCACCCCTCCACTTT
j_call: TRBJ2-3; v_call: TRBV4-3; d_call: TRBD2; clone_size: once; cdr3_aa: CASSQTSGASTDTQYF; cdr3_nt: TGCGCCAGCAGCCAAACTAGCGGAGCTAGCACAGATACGCAGTATTTT
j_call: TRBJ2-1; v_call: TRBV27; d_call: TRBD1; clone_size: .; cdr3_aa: CASSLGQEPYNEQFF; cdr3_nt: TGTGCCAGCAGTTTAGGACAGGAACCCTACAATGAGCAGTTCTTC
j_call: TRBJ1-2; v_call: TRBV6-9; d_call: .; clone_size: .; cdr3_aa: CASSYSRGKGSNYGYTF; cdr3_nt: TGTGCCAGCAGTTATTCGAGAGGGAAAGGGTCCAACTATGGCTACACCTTC
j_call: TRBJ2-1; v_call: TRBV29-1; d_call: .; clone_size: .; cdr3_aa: CSVKVGSSYNEQFF; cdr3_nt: TGCAGCGTTAAGGTGGGGAGCTCCTACAATGAGCAGTTCTTC
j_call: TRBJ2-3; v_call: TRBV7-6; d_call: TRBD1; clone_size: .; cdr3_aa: CASSRDSPSRRTDTQYF; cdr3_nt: TGTGCCAGCAGCCGGGACAGCCCTAGCCGGCGCACAGATACGCAGTATTTT
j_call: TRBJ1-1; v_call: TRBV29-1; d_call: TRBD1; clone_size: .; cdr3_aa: CIGQGASTEAFF; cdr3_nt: TGCATTGGACAGGGGGCGAGCACTGAAGCTTTCTTT
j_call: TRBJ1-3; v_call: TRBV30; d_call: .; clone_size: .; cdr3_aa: CAWGAGASGNTIYF; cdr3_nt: TGTGCCTGGGGGGCTGGGGCCTCTGGAAACACCATATATTTT
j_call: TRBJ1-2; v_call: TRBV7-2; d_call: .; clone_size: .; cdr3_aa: CASSSYLLEGYTF; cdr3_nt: TGTGCCAGCAGCTCTTATCTACTGGAGGGCTACACCTTC
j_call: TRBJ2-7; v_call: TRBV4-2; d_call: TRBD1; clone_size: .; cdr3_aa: CASSQRGDSTGGTYEQYF; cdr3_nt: TGTGCCAGCAGCCAACGTGGGGACTCGACAGGGGGCACCTACGAGCAGTACTTC
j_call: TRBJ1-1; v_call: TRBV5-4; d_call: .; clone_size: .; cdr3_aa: CASSLDRSFEAFF; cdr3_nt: TGTGCCAGCAGCTTGGACAGGTCCTTTGAAGCTTTCTTT
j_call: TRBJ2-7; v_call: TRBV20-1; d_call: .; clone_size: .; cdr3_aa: CSARGEYEQYF; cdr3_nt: TGCAGTGCTCGGGGAGAATACGAGCAGTACTTC
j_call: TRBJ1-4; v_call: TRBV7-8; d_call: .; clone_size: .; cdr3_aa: CASSLGVATNEKLFF; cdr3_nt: TGTGCCAGCAGCTTAGGTGTAGCGACTAATGAAAAACTGTTTTTT
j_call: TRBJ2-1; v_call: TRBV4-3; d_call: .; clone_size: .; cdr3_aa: CASSLQGDSYNEQFF; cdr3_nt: TGCGCCAGCAGCCTACAGGGCGACTCCTACAATGAGCAGTTCTTC
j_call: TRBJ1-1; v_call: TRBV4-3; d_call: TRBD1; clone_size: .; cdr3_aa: CASSHEQGAYTEAFF; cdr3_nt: TGCGCCAGCAGCCACGAACAGGGGGCTTACACTGAAGCTTTCTTT
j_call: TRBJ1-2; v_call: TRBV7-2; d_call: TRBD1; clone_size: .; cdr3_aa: CASSAGTGNRGGYTF; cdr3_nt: TGTGCCAGCAGCGCAGGGACAGGGAATCGTGGTGGCTACACCTTC
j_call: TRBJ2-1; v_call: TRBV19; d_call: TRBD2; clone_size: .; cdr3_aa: CASSTQAGGVNEQFF; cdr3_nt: TGTGCCAGTAGTACTCAAGCGGGAGGAGTAAATGAGCAGTTCTTC
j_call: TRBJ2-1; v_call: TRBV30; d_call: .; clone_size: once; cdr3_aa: CALSGVSYNEQFF; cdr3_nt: TGTGCCCTAAGCGGAGTGTCCTACAATGAGCAGTTCTTC
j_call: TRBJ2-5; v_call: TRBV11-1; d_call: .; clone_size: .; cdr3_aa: CASSLLEGLGETQYF; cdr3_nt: TGTGCCAGCAGCTTACTAGAGGGTCTCGGTGAGACCCAGTACTTC
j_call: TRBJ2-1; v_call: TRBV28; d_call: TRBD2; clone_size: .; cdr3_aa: CASSLAGRGSYNEQFF; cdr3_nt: TGTGCCAGCAGTCTAGCGGGGAGGGGTTCCTACAATGAGCAGTTCTTC
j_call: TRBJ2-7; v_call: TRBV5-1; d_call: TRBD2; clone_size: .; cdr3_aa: CASSSTSAEQYF; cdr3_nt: TGCGCCAGCAGCTCGACTAGCGCCGAGCAGTACTTC
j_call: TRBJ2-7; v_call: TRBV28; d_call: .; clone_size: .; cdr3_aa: CASSLGAGRGYEQYF; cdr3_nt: TGTGCCAGCAGTTTAGGGGCGGGAAGGGGATACGAGCAGTACTTC
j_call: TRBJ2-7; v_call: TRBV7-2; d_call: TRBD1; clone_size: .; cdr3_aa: CASSSETGTGYEQYF; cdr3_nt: TGTGCCAGCAGCTCAGAGACCGGGACAGGCTACGAGCAGTACTTC
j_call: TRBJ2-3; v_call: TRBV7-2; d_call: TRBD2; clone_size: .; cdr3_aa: CASSPGRGLAGARTDTQYF; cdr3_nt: TGTGCCAGCAGCCCTGGGAGGGGACTAGCGGGCGCTCGTACAGATACGCAGTATTTT
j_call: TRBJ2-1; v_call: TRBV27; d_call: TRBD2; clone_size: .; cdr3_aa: CASSLAGGPNNEQFF; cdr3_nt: TGTGCCAGCAGCCTAGCGGGAGGTCCCAACAATGAGCAGTTCTTC
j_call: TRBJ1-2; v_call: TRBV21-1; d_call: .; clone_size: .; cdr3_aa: CATEQTNGYTF; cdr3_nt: TGTGCCACCGAACAGACAAATGGCTACACCTTC
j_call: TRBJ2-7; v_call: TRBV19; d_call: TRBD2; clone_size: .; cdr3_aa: CASSPLGAGGTYEQYF; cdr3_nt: TGTGCCAGTAGTCCCCTTGGGGCGGGAGGGACCTACGAGCAGTACTTC
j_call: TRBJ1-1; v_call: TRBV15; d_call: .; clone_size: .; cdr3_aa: CATSRDGDTEAFF; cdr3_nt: TGTGCCACCAGCAGAGACGGGGACACTGAAGCTTTCTTT
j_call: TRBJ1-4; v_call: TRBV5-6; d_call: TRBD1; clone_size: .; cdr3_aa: CASSLLGQGGEKLFF; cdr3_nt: TGTGCCAGCAGCTTGTTGGGACAGGGGGGTGAAAAACTGTTTTTT
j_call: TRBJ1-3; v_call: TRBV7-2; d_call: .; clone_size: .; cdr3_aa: CASSLLGPGNTIYF; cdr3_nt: TGTGCCAGCAGCTTGCTCGGTCCGGGAAACACCATATATTTT
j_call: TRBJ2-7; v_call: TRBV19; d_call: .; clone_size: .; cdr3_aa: CASSTSSNEQYF; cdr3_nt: TGTGCCAGTAGTACTAGCTCCAACGAGCAGTACTTC
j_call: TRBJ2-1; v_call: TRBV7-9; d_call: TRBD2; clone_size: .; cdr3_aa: CASSPPGLAGANEQFF; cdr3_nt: TGTGCCAGCAGCCCACCCGGACTAGCGGGAGCCAATGAGCAGTTCTTC
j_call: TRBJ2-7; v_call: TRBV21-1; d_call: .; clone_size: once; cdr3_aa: CASSKAPLEQYF; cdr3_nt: TGTGCCAGCAGCAAAGCCCCTCTCGAGCAGTACTTC